The next 17 T cell receptor beta chains were all read from a single sample in a study of cytomegalovirus exposure and HLA in healthy donors. The primer mix had 60 Vbeta and 13 Jbeta primers. TCRdb's copy holds only in-frame clones and misses some; the assay was immunoSEQ multiplex PCR. Here the sample spans about 120,000 clones, around 82% being singletons. The specimen was PBMCs. Receptor source: a female donor in good health and CMV-seronegative.

This clone was detected only a few times. The V gene is TRBV28, the J gene TRBJ1-2, with D tentatively TRBD1 (5 bases). V was clipped by 3 bases and J by 7 bases, with 21 bases between them. Germline V CDR1 and CDR2: MDHEN, SYDVKM. CDR3 length equals 16 residues. CDR3 in amino acids: CASSFRLGRGLGGYTF. The CDR3 nucleotides are TGTGCCAGCAGTTTTCGCTTGGGACGGGGGTTAGGTGGCTACACCTTC.

This clone has only a few counts. The genes are TRBV10-1 and TRBJ2-1, with 10 bases fitting TRBD1. CDR1 is WNHNN and CDR2 is SYGVQD in the germline V gene (reference sequence). With 2 bases clipped from V and 7 bases from J, the junction kept 2 bases outside the gene matches. This CDR3 has 14 residues. In DNA, the CDR3 is TGCGCCAGCAGTGAGATGGGACAGGGGAATGAGCAGTTCTTC. Amino acids: CASSEMGQGNEQFF.

Points on this clone: This sample also contains other DNA sequences that code for the same CDR3. V usage is TRBV9 and J usage is TRBJ2-5, with 9 bases identical to TRBD1. The V and J ends lost 3 bases and 5 bases, in that order; junction bases with no gene match: 2. The CDR3 runs 13 residues. Per germline, CDR1 SGDLS and CDR2 YYNGEE. CDR3 residues: CASSGDREETQYF. The CDR3 coding sequence is TGTGCCAGCAGCGGGGACAGGGAGGAGACCCAGTACTTC.

The chain carries TRBV7-2 and TRBJ2-1, with 7 bases that match TRBD1. The J segment lost 3 bases and the V segment lost 5 bases, leaving 10 bases of the junction unmatched. The CDR3 contains 16 residues. Germline V gene data show CDR1 as SGHTA and CDR2 as FQGNSA. In DNA form, the CDR3 reads TGTGCCAGCAGCCCCCGCACAGGGGCGAGCTACAATGAGCAGTTCTTC. Encoded protein: CASSPRTGASYNEQFF.

The chain links TRBV5-6 to TRBJ1-2, with TRBD1 matching 9 bases. The CDR3 runs 15 residues. Germline V gene data show CDR1 as SGHDT and CDR2 as YYEEEE. V trimming: 2 bases; J trimming: 8 bases; junction bases outside the gene matches: 10. The CDR3 DNA sequence: TGTGCCAGCAGCTTATCACCGGGACAGGGTTACGGCTACACCTTC. Its protein product is CASSLSPGQGYGYTF.

The rearrangement joins TRBV10-3 to TRBJ2-5; 9 bases line up with TRBD2. V was pared by 10 bases and J by 5 bases, with 8 bases of the junction left unmatched. The CDR3 sequence is 13 residues long. CDR1 ENHRY and CDR2 SYGVKD come from the germline V gene. The CDR3 region has the DNA TGTGCCACCAGGGTTGGACTAGCGGAGACCCAGTACTTC. It codes for CATRVGLAETQYF.

The chain recombines TRBV30 with TRBJ2-2; the D gene is possibly TRBD2 (6 bases). The CDR3 is 16 amino acids. Germline values: CDR1 GTSNPN, CDR2 SVGIG (reference sequence). V lost 5 bases, J lost 5 bases, and 21 bases lay in between. DNA for the CDR3: TGTGCCTGGGGATCCCGGGCTACTGGGGGGACCGGGGAGCTGTTTTTT. Translation gives CAWGSRATGGTGELFF.

V usage is TRBV4-1 and J usage is TRBJ2-7; D may be TRBD2 (5 bases). The germline V gene has CDR1 MGHRA and CDR2 YSYEKL. The CDR3 consists of 16 residues. The ends were cut back, 4 bases at V and 1 base at J, with 17 bases in the middle. For the CDR3, the DNA is TGCGCCAGCAGCCGGCTACTAGAGTCAATTTCCTACGAGCAGTACTTC. Amino acids: CASSRLLESISYEQYF.

V gene TRBV10-3 combines with J gene TRBJ2-1, with TRBD1 matching 8 bases. From germline, CDR1 is ENHRY and CDR2 SYGVKD. The J segment lost 7 bases and the V segment lost 0 bases, leaving 8 bases of the junction unmatched. This CDR3 has 16 amino acids. CDR3 loop: CAISESIGDRKNEQFF. The CDR3 bases are TGTGCCATCAGTGAGTCGATTGGGGACAGGAAAAATGAGCAGTTCTTC.

This rearrangement joins TRBV5-4 to TRBJ2-7, with D perhaps matching TRBD2 (5 bases). The V end lost 5 bases, the J end lost 3 bases, and 15 bases lay between the germline ends. The CDR3 is 14 residues long. Germline loops: CDR1 SGHNT, CDR2 YYREEE (reference sequence). The CDR3 sequence is CASRVFGRGYEQYF. DNA of the CDR3: TGTGCCAGCAGGGTTTTTGGGAGAGGCTACGAGCAGTACTTC.

Regarding this clone: Germline and junction disagree at one end, which may indicate a read error. Other DNA sequences from this sample encode an identical CDR3 as well. This chain joins TRBV7-9 and TRBJ2-7; no clear D gene. The CDR3 spans 11 residues. Germline V CDR1 and CDR2: SEHNR, FQNEAQ (reference sequence). CDR3 nucleotide sequence: TGTTCCAGCAGTTCCGCCTACGAGCAGTACTTC. Its protein is CSSSSAYEQYF.

The chain employs TRBV10-1 and TRBJ2-1; 7 nucleotides agree with TRBD2. The V gene's germline CDR1 is WNHNN and CDR2 SYGVQD (reference sequence). The CDR3 has 12 residues. The CDR3 nucleotides read TGCGCAGCGGGGAGCTCCTACAATGAGCAGTTCTTC. Its protein is CAAGSSYNEQFF.

The chain combines TRBV14 with TRBJ2-1, with D perhaps TRBD2 (6 bases). The CDR3 is 14 amino acids. Trimming pared 3 bases from V and 1 base from J, leaving 7 bases between. Germline V gene lookup returns CDR1 SGHDN and CDR2 FVKESK. The CDR3 DNA follows: TGTGCCAGCAGCCAGGCGGGATCCTACAATGAGCAGTTCTTC. It yields the protein CASSQAGSYNEQFF.

The chain's CDR3 is CASKGGTEAFF. The CDR3 DNA follows: TGTGCCAGCAAAGGGGGAACTGAAGCTTTCTTT. The chain combines TRBV28 with TRBJ1-1; tentatively, D is TRBD1 (6 bases). Germline-derived CDR1 and CDR2 are MDHEN and SYDVKM. The CDR3 is 11 amino acids. Trimming removed 7 bases at V and 5 bases at J, with 8 bases between.

The rearrangement uses TRBV9 and TRBJ2-1, with a tentative D call TRBD1 (6 bases). Germline values: CDR1 SGDLS, CDR2 YYNGEE. Trimming cost V 0 bases and J 5 bases, with 9 bases left between them. This CDR3 has 14 amino acids. The CDR3 DNA is TGTGCCAGCAGCGTAGGGCAGGGGAACAATGAGCAGTTCTTC. Its translation is CASSVGQGNNEQFF.

V and J are TRBV7-9 and TRBJ2-1; 7 bases fit TRBD2. CDR3 length: 14 residues. Per germline, CDR1 SEHNR and CDR2 FQNEAQ (reference sequence). J lost 14 bases, V lost 1 base, and 11 bases had no gene match. The CDR3 loop reads CASSLVASGPVKFF. DNA of the CDR3: TGTGCCAGCAGCTTAGTGGCTAGCGGACCCGTAAAGTTCTTC.

The V gene is TRBV19, the J gene TRBJ1-1, with TRBD1 matching over 9 bases. The junction had 9 bases not matched to a gene; V was cut back by 3 bases and J by 1 base. CDR3 length: 17 amino acids. CDR1 is LNHDA and CDR2 is SQIVND in the germline V gene (reference sequence). CDR3 DNA: TGTGCCAGTAGTATTCTACAGGGGGCTAGGGGGAACACTGAAGCTTTCTTT. Its translation is CASSILQGARGNTEAFF. Based on the CDR3 plus reference TRBV19 and TRBJ1-1, the full variable domain is DGGITQSPKYLFRKEGQNVTLSCEQNLNHDAMYWYRQDPGQGLRLIYYSQIVNDFQKGDIAEGYSVSREKKESFPLTVTSAQKNPTAFYLCASSILQGARGNTEAFFGQGTRLTVV.